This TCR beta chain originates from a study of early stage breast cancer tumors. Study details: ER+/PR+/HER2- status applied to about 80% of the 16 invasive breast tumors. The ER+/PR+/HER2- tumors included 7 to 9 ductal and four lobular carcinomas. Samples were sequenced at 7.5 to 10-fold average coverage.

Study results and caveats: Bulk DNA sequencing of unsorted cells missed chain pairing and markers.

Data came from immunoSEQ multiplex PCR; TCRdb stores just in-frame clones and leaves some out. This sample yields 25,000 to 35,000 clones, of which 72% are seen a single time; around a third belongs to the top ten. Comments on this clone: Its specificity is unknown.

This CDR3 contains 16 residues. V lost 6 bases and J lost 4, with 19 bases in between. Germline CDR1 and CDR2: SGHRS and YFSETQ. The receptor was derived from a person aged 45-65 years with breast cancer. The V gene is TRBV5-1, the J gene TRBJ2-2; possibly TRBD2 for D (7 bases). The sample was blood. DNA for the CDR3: TGCGCCAGCAAGGGGGGGGCCCATACAACCACCGGGGAGCTGTTTTTT. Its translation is CASKGGAHTTTGELFF.